These 27 T cell receptor beta chains came from one sample sequenced in a study of cytomegalovirus exposure and HLA in healthy donors. 13 Jbeta primers and 60 Vbeta primers were used for the PCR. Profiled with immunoSEQ multiplex PCR; TCRdb holds only in-frame clones, not every one. The sample lists 130,000 or so clones, roughly 9.6% occurring once. Source material: PBMCs. The receptor set was obtained from a woman in her thirties or forties in good health and CMV-seropositive.

This clone has a handful of counts. V is TRBV6-1 and J is TRBJ2-7; 9 bases align to TRBD1. The CDR3 is made up of 15 amino acids. The junction had 3 bases not matched to a gene; V was cut back by 0 bases and J by 3 bases. Per the germline V gene, CDR1 is MNHNS and CDR2 is SASEGT. The CDR3, as DNA: TGTGCCAGCAGTGAAGCCGGGACAGGGTTCTACGAGCAGTACTTC. It specifies CASSEAGTGFYEQYF.

In this sample, this clone turned up a few times. The chain employs TRBV10-1 and TRBJ2-2; 14 positions match TRBD2. Germline V lookup: CDR1 WNHNN, CDR2 SYGVQD (reference sequence). Losses at the gene ends were 4 bases for V and 3 bases for J; bases not matched to a gene: 4. The CDR3 has 17 amino acids. The CDR3 is CASSVGGLAGDTGELFF. The CDR3 nucleotides read TGCGCCAGCAGTGTCGGGGGACTAGCGGGGGACACCGGGGAGCTGTTTTTT.

This clone appeared a few times. The V call is TRBV4-2, the J call TRBJ2-5, with 10 nucleotides matching TRBD2. This CDR3 contains 16 residues. The V segment lost 0 bases and the J segment 4 bases; nucleotides outside the gene matches: 5. Germline-derived CDR1 and CDR2 are LGHNA and YNFKEQ. DNA for the CDR3: TGTGCCAGCAGCCAAGAGGGTCTAGCGGGGGTAGAGACCCAGTACTTC. It encodes CASSQEGLAGVETQYF.

The chain is built from TRBV5-4 and TRBJ1-1, with 9 bases fitting TRBD1. There are 13 residues in the CDR3. Germline V gives CDR1 SGHNT, CDR2 YYREEE (reference sequence). The trim removed 4 bases at V and 6 bases at J, leaving 4 bases unmatched. The CDR3 DNA reads as TGTGCCAGCAGCGGTCGACAGGGGGCTGAAGCTTTCTTT. This translates into CASSGRQGAEAFF.

This clone was picked up one time. This chain links TRBV5-1 with TRBJ1-5; D gene ambiguous. Germline CDR1 and CDR2: SGHRS and YFSETQ. Trimming pared 0 bases from V and 5 bases from J, leaving 6 bases between. The CDR3 has 13 residues. The CDR3 sequence is CASSLDGYQPQHF. The CDR3 nucleotides are TGCGCCAGCAGCTTGGATGGCTATCAGCCCCAGCATTTT.

The chain carries TRBV6-1 and TRBJ2-5; 7 bases map to TRBD1. V shed 3 bases, J shed 5 bases, and the junction held 9 bases outside the gene matches. Germline loops: CDR1 MNHNS, CDR2 SASEGT. The CDR3 extends over 15 amino acids. The CDR3 here is CASSEGQGVGETQYF. The CDR3 region has the DNA TGTGCCAGCAGTGAGGGGCAGGGGGTCGGGGAGACCCAGTACTTC.

This clone has more than one count but fewer than ten. The V call is TRBV2, the J call TRBJ2-2; 7 bases are a match to TRBD1. Germline loops: CDR1 SNHLY, CDR2 FYNNEI. V shed 7 bases, J shed 3 bases, and the junction held 8 bases outside the gene matches. The CDR3 contains 15 residues. The CDR3 here is CASTEGAIDTGELFF. As DNA, the CDR3 is TGTGCCAGCACCGAGGGGGCCATCGACACCGGGGAGCTGTTTTTT. Filled out from reference TRBV2 and TRBJ2-2, the complete variable domain reads EPEVTQTPSHQVTQMGQEVILRCVPISNHLYFYWYRQILGQKVEFLVSFYNNEISEKSEIFDDQFSVERPDGSNFTLKIRSTKLEDSAMYFCASTEGAIDTGELFFGEGSRLTVL.

The chain is built from TRBV5-8 and TRBJ2-3; tentatively, D is TRBD2 (6 bases). CDR3 size: 15 residues. Per germline, CDR1 SGHTS and CDR2 YDEGEE. Trimming cost V 9 bases and J 2 bases, with 19 bases left between them. The DNA of the CDR3 is TGTGCCACGGCCCCGGAGGTAGCGGCCACAGATACGCAGTATTTT. It encodes CATAPEVAATDTQYF.

The V and J genes are TRBV9 and TRBJ1-2; D is unresolved. Germline V gives CDR1 SGDLS, CDR2 YYNGEE. There are 14 residues in the CDR3. V gave up 4 bases and J gave up 7 bases, with 17 bases separating them. The CDR3 loop is CASSLDLPGGGYTF. The CDR3 coding sequence is TGTGCCAGCAGCCTCGACCTCCCGGGAGGTGGCTACACCTTC.

This rearrangement joins TRBV11-2 to TRBJ1-2; a weak D match, TRBD1 (6 bases). Germline CDR1 and CDR2: SGHAT and FQNNGV. The CDR3 has 13 residues. Trimming stripped 6 bases from V and 8 bases from J, with 16 bases between. The CDR3 loop reads CASSLRGKSGYTF. The CDR3 DNA sequence: TGTGCCAGCAGTTTAAGGGGGAAATCGGGCTACACCTTC. The full variable domain, its missing parts supplied by reference TRBV11-2 and TRBJ1-2, is EAGVAQSPRYKIIEKRQSVAFWCNPISGHATLYWYQQILGQGPKLLIQFQNNGVVDDSQLPKDRFSAERLKGVDSTLKIQPAKLEDSAVYLCASSLRGKSGYTFGSGTRLTVV.

This clone was seen more than once but under ten times. The J gene is TRBJ2-3, the V gene TRBV10-1; 7 bases fit TRBD2. Germline assignment: CDR1 WNHNN and CDR2 SYGVQD (reference sequence). After removal of 3 bases from V and 1 base from J, the junction contained 4 bases not matched to a gene. CDR3 length: 15 residues. CDR3 sequence reads: CASSDLAEGTDTQYF. The CDR3 DNA reads as TGCGCCAGCAGTGACCTAGCGGAGGGCACAGATACGCAGTATTTT.

This chain connects TRBV19 to TRBJ1-1; D call uncertain. This CDR3 is built from 14 residues. Germline CDR1 LNHDA, CDR2 SQIVND (reference sequence). V was trimmed by 1 base and J by 3 bases, leaving 9 bases between them. Written as DNA, the CDR3 is TGTGCCAGTAGTATAGCTGGAGATTACACTGAAGCTTTCTTT. Its protein is CASSIAGDYTEAFF.

In its sample, this clone was seen a few times. The chain is built from TRBV18 and TRBJ1-1; D possibly corresponds to TRBD1 (6 bases). Trimming pared 3 bases from V and 1 base from J, leaving 12 bases between. The CDR3 sequence is 15 residues long. CDR1 and CDR2 (germline): KGHSH, LQKENI. In DNA, the CDR3 is TGTGCCAGCTCACCCCTGGACAGTCGGAACACTGAAGCTTTCTTT. This sequence encodes CASSPLDSRNTEAFF.

Only a few counts were recorded for this clone. This rearrangement joins TRBV14 to TRBJ1-6; the match to TRBD1 covers 8 bases. Germline V gives CDR1 SGHDN, CDR2 FVKESK. The CDR3 sequence is 20 residues long. J gave up 2 bases and V 0 bases, and 12 bases lay outside the gene matches. Here the CDR3 DNA reads TGTGCCAGCAGCCAAGATCGGCCCCAGGGGGCGGACCCCTATAATTCACCCCTCCACTTT. It yields the protein CASSQDRPQGADPYNSPLHF.

J is TRBJ1-4 and V is TRBV5-4, with no clear D. CDR3 length equals 16 residues. V lost 0 bases, J lost 2 bases, and 11 bases lay in between. The germline V gene has CDR1 SGHNT and CDR2 YYREEE (reference sequence). CDR3 coding DNA: TGTGCCAGCAGCTTGGGGCGGCAGACTACTAATGAAAAACTGTTTTTT. It codes for CASSLGRQTTNEKLFF.

The table lists this clone with a few counts. The rearrangement links TRBV7-9 to TRBJ2-4; 7 bases map to TRBD1. Germline V lookup: CDR1 SEHNR, CDR2 FQNEAQ (reference sequence). V gave up 3 bases and J gave up 3 bases; unmatched junction bases: 8. The CDR3 sequence is 16 residues long. DNA for the CDR3: TGTGCCAGCAGCTTCCCGGGACAGATGGACAAAAACATTCAGTACTTC. Translating it yields CASSFPGQMDKNIQYF.

The chain is built from TRBV9 and TRBJ2-5; a weak D match, TRBD1 (6 bases). The V end lost 4 bases, the J end lost 3 bases, and 10 bases lay between the germline ends. The length of the CDR3 is 13 residues. The germline V gene encodes CDR1 SGDLS and CDR2 YYNGEE. For the CDR3, the DNA is TGTGCCAGCAGCAGGGGGTCCGAAGAGACCCAGTACTTC. Protein: CASSRGSEETQYF.

The genes are TRBV27 and TRBJ1-1; TRBD1 matches at 9 bases. The germline V gene has CDR1 MNHEY and CDR2 SMNVEV (reference sequence). CDR3 length: 15 residues. The ends lost 4 bases at V and 5 bases at J; junction bases unmatched: 8. CDR3 protein: CASSSGTGIGTEAFF. Written as DNA, the CDR3 is TGTGCCAGCAGTTCAGGGACAGGGATTGGGACTGAAGCTTTCTTT.

The gene calls are TRBV6-1 and TRBJ1-5; D is perhaps TRBD1 (5 bases). There are 12 residues in the CDR3. V lost 11 bases to trimming and J lost 4 bases, with 12 bases between them. CDR1 is MNHNS and CDR2 is SASEGT in the germline V gene. CDR3 residues: CAGGRGNQPQHF. The CDR3, as DNA: TGTGCCGGGGGTCGGGGGAATCAGCCCCAGCATTTT.

The chain links TRBV29-1 to TRBJ2-1; a weak D match, TRBD2 (7 bases). Germline CDR1 is SQVTM and CDR2 is ANQGSEA. There are 14 residues in the CDR3. Trimming took 1 base from V and 3 from J, leaving 10 bases between them. CDR3 sequence reads: CSVEAGGVYNEQFF. The DNA for the CDR3 is TGCAGCGTTGAAGCGGGGGGCGTCTACAATGAGCAGTTCTTC.

This clone has a count of ten or more. This chain connects TRBV7-2 to TRBJ2-1; D possibly corresponds to TRBD2 (7 bases). V lost 6 bases and J 7 bases, leaving 13 bases between the germline ends. CDR3 size: 13 residues. Germline values: CDR1 SGHTA, CDR2 FQGNSA. CDR3 coding DNA: TGTGCCAGCAGGGGGGGGGCAGGGAATGAGCAGTTCTTC. Protein sequence: CASRGGAGNEQFF.

The genes are TRBV5-4 and TRBJ2-5; TRBD2 matches at 10 bases. J was trimmed by 4 bases and V by 4 bases; bases with no gene match: 10. The CDR3 has 16 residues. Germline loops: CDR1 SGHNT, CDR2 YYREEE (reference sequence). The CDR3 nucleotides read TGTGCCAGCAGCAAGCGAGCGGGGGGGCGGGGAGAGACCCAGTACTTC. Translating gives CASSKRAGGRGETQYF.

This chain uses TRBV6-6 with TRBJ1-1; 8 bases map to TRBD1. J lost 6 bases, V lost 2 bases, and 5 bases had no gene match. Looked up from germline, CDR1 is MNHNY and CDR2 is SVGAGI (reference sequence). This CDR3 region has 14 residues. CDR3 sequence reads: CASSYPGQAAEAFF. DNA of the CDR3: TGTGCCAGCAGTTACCCGGGACAGGCCGCTGAAGCTTTCTTT.

The chain links TRBV9 to TRBJ2-2, with 8 bases lining up with TRBD2. This CDR3 has 13 residues. Germline CDR1 reads SGDLS; CDR2 reads YYNGEE. After removal of 2 bases from V and 6 bases from J, the junction contained 0 bases not matched to a gene. The DNA of the CDR3 is TGTGCCAGCAGCGTCGGGGGGGCCGGGGAGCTGTTTTTT. Translating gives CASSVGGAGELFF.

This clone was seen more than once but under ten times. V is TRBV4-1 and J is TRBJ1-1, with D maybe TRBD1 (5 bases). This CDR3 has 14 residues. V lost 4 bases and J lost 7, with 16 bases in between. Germline CDR1 is MGHRA and CDR2 is YSYEKL. Written as DNA, the CDR3 is TGCGCCAGCAGCCGGACGGGGGTGGAGGGTGAAGCTTTCTTT. Its translation is CASSRTGVEGEAFF.

The chain combines TRBV7-8 with TRBJ1-1; D is uncertain. With 4 bases removed from V and 10 bases from J, the gap between germline ends came to 19 bases. The CDR3 spans 14 residues. The germline CDR1 and CDR2 sequences are SGHVS and FQNEAQ. The CDR3 coding sequence is TGTGCCAGCAGCTCTCTTTCAGAGTTGGGAGTAGCTTTCTTT. Encoded protein: CASSSLSELGVAFF.

This clone has just a few counts. The chain links TRBV4-1 to TRBJ2-7; the match to TRBD1 covers 8 bases. CDR3 length equals 16 residues. Germline values: CDR1 MGHRA, CDR2 YSYEKL. After removal of 0 bases from V and 4 bases from J, the junction contained 8 bases not matched to a gene. CDR3 nucleotides: TGCGCCAGCAGCCAAGATCGGAGACAGGGGCTGTACGAGCAGTACTTC. Translating it yields CASSQDRRQGLYEQYF.